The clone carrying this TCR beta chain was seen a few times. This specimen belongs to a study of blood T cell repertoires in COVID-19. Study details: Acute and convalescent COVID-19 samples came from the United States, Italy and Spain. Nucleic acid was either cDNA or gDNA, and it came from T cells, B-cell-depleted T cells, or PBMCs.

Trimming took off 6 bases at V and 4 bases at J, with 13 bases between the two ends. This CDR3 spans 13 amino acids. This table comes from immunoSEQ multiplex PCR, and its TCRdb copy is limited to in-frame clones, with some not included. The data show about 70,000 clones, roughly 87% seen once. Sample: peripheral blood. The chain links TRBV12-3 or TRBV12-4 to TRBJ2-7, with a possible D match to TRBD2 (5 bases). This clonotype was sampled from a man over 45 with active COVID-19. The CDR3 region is CASSGVSVYEQYF. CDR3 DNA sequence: TGTGCCAGCAGCGGGGTGAGCGTTTACGAGCAGTACTTC.